The rows below give T cell receptor beta chains drawn from one sample of a study of blood T cell repertoires in COVID-19. Sequencing used immunoSEQ multiplex PCR; TCRdb keeps in-frame clones, though not all of them. The table has approximately 400,000 clones, more than 75% seen once. Sequencing used peripheral blood. The receptors shown here come from a human donor with acute or convalescent COVID-19. The donor label of this sample is uncertain. Each CDR3 is given with its conserved first and last residue.

v_call	cdr3_aa
TRBV7-9	CASSGTAARNTEAFF
TRBV18	CASSPRGQGSYEQYF
TRBV19	CASSIGGGGYNEQFF
TRBV5-1	CASTSQGTSIYGYTF
TRBV5-1	CASSLLGQATGELFF
TRBV9	CASSPGHNSNQPQHF
TRBV6-2/TRBV6-3	CATSGGAHEQYF
TRBV30	CAWSTGIYEQYF
TRBV28	CASTARQRGGYTF
TRBV6-1	CASSERESGRLYEQYF
TRBV18	CASSPPSGIYNEQFF
TRBV15	CATSRTESSYEQYF
TRBV10-3	CAISEGSVSWYF
TRBV5-6	CASSFTGGGEQFF
TRBV11-2	CASRTDQGKGYEQYF
TRBV18	CASSVDSSYEQYF
TRBV27	CASSTPPRRDTQYF
TRBV5-5	CASSLSRQGGTEAFF
TRBV2	CATKRQGSSYNEQFF
TRBV12-3/TRBV12-4	CASKIMPVSGYTF
TRBV29-1	CSAVGGPINTGELFF
TRBV6-6	CASSQLAGPVNEQFF
TRBV5-6	CASLPWAGLDYGYTF
TRBV5-1	CASSIAGGTYNEQFF
TRBV6-5	CASSYPDRVLLFF
TRBV5-6	CASSPRVYSGNTIYF
TRBV4-2	CASSQDLAGQATETQYF
TRBV30	CAWSQGLGYEQYF
TRBV28	CASSAQGSGNSPLHF
TRBV2	CASRRQGGGQPQHF
TRBV19	CASSIGVGRNIQYF
TRBV28	CASSFSGTGHGYTF
TRBV24-1	CATSDRGGKSGYNEQFF
TRBV6-6	CASKDSTEQFF
TRBV29-1	CSVERRTGSEAFF
TRBV7-9	CASSLAGLAANTGELFF
TRBV3-1/TRBV3-2	CASSQGQYTGELFF
TRBV14	CASSSIRDFLNSGANVLTF
TRBV6-6	CASSPTSAFRNIQYF
TRBV7-8	CASSPRSTSGGGNEQFF
TRBV12-3/TRBV12-4	CASRQGGNTEAFF
TRBV5-6	CASTQNRARAFF